The clone carrying this TCR beta chain turned up a few times. Antigen specificity is unknown. The record originates from a study of T-cell reconstitution after alpha-beta-depleted transplantation in children. General study findings and limits: When one year had passed after transplant, most T-cell counts and diversity came from newly produced T cells. After transplant, high TCRbeta diversity at day 60 in some patients arose from surviving recipient T cells and thymic progenitors. Several hundred expanded graft clones reportedly supplied alpha-beta T cells about two months after transplant.

Unique molecular identifiers were incorporated during preparation of the TCRbeta library. TCRdb used MiXCR to reprocess the PCR reads, holding one entry per CDR3 protein. In the table there are 450,000 to 550,000 distinct CDR3 sequences, more than 9.5% of which are singletons. The CDR3 is made up of 16 amino acids. The V gene lost 0 bases and the J gene lost 0 bases, with 10 bases spanning the gap. Germline V gene sequence: CDR1 SGHRS, CDR2 YFSETQ. This receptor was taken from a female patient aged 2-15 years who had a stem cell transplant for aplastic anemia, so the T cells may come from the graft donor. Here the sequenced sample was PBMCs, mostly from graft donor cells, taken 180 days after TCRalphabeta/CD19-depleted stem cell transplant. V and J are TRBV5-1 and TRBJ2-1; D possibly matches TRBD1 or TRBD2 (5 bases each). The DNA of the CDR3 is TGCGCCAGCAGCTTGGCGGGGCATCCCTCCTACAATGAGCAGTTCTTC. Protein product: CASSLAGHPSYNEQFF.